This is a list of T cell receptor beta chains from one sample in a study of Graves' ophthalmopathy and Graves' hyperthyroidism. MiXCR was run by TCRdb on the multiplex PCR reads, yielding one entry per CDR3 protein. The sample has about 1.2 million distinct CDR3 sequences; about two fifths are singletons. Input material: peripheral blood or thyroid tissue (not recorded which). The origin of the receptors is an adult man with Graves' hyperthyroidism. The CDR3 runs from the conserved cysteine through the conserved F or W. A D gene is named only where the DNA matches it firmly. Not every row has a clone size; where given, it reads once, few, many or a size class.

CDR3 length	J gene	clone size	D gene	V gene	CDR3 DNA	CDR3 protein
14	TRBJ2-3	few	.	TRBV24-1	TGTGCCACCCAGGGCCAGAGGGCCACAGATACGCAGTATTTT	CATQGQRATDTQYF
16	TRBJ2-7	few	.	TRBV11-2	TGTGCCAGCAGCTTAGACGTACTAGTGCTTACCTACGAGCAGTACTTC	CASSLDVLVLTYEQYF
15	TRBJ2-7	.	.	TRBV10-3	TGTGCCAGCAGGACTCTTGGGGGCGACTCCTACGAGCAGTACTTC	CASRTLGGDSYEQYF
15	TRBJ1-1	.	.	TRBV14	TGTGCCAGCAGCAAGGCGGGGACACGGAACACTGAAGCTTTCTTT	CASSKAGTRNTEAFF
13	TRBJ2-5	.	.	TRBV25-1	TGTGCCAGCAGTGCCGGGGGCCAGCAGACCCAGTACTTC	CASSAGGQQTQYF
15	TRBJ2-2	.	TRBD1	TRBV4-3	TGCGCCAGCAGCCAAGGGACAGGGAATGGCGGGGAGCTGTTTTTT	CASSQGTGNGGELFF
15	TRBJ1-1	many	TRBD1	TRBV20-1	TGCAGTGCTACGGAGGACAGGGGCGTTTCGGTGGAAGCTTTCTTT	CSATEDRGVSVEAFF
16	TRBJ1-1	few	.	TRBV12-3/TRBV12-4	TGTGCCAGCAGTTTCAGTGTTTCGGTGACGAACACTGAAGCTTTCTTT	CASSFSVSVTNTEAFF
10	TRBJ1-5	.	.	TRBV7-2	TGTGCCAGCAGCCTTCGGGGGCAGCATTTT	CASSLRGQHF
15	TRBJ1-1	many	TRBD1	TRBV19	TGTGCCAGTAGTCCAAGGACAGGGGTGAACACTGAAGCTTTCTTT	CASSPRTGVNTEAFF
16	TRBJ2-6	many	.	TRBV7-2	TGTGCCAGCAGGGACTCTTCCTTCTCTGGGGCCAACGTCCTGACTTTC	CASRDSSFSGANVLTF
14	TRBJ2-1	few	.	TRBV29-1	TGCAGCGTTGGAGGAGGGGCAGGGAATAATGAGCAGTTCTTC	CSVGGGAGNNEQFF
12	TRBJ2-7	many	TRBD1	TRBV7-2	TGTGCCAGCAGGCCACACACAGGGGAACGGTACTTC	CASRPHTGERYF
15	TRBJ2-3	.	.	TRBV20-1	TGCAGTGCTGGAGCCGGGACCAGAAGCACAGATACGCAGTATTTT	CSAGAGTRSTDTQYF
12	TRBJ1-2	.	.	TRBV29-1	TGCAGCGTTGGTTCGCAAGGTCGCGGCTACACCTTC	CSVGSQGRGYTF
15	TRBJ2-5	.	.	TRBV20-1	TGCAGTGCTAGCATCGTTTCCGGGGGCGGTCAGCCCCAGTACTTC	CSASIVSGGGQPQYF
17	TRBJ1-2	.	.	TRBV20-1	TGCAGTGCTAGATTGCCCCGGGACACTTCCGGGGACGATGGCTACACCTTC	CSARLPRDTSGDDGYTF
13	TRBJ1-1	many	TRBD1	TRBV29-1	TGCAGCGGGGACAGGGGTCTAAACACTGAAGCTTTCTTT	CSGDRGLNTEAFF
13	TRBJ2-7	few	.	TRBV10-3	TGTGCCATCGCCCGCCTCGGGGCCTACGAGCAGTACTTC	CAIARLGAYEQYF
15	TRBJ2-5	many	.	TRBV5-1	TGCGCCAGCAGCTTTCGAGGAAGGGTAAATGAGACCCAGTACTTC	CASSFRGRVNETQYF
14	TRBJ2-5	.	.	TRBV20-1	TGCAGTGCTAGGCCAGGACCCACATGGGAGACCCAGCACTTC	CSARPGPTWETQHF
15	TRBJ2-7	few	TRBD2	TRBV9	TGTGCCAGCAGCCTGGGACTAGCGGGAGGGGCCGAGCAGTACTTC	CASSLGLAGGAEQYF
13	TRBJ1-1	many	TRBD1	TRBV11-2	TGTGCCAGCAGCTTATCCAGGGGGCGAAAAGCTTTCTTT	CASSLSRGRKAFF
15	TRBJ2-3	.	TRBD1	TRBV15	TGTGCCACCAGTCTTGGACAGGGGTTCACAGATACGCAGTATTTT	CATSLGQGFTDTQYF
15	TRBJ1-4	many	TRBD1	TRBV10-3	TGTGCCATCAGTACTACGGGACAGCCTAATGAAAAACTGTTTTTT	CAISTTGQPNEKLFF
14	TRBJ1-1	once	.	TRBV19	TGTGCCAGTAGTATAGAAATTGTCGACACTGAAGCTTTCTTT	CASSIEIVDTEAFF
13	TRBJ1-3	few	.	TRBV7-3	TGTGCCAGCAGCTTAATAGTAAGAAACACCATATATTTT	CASSLIVRNTIYF
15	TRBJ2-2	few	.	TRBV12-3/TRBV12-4	TGTGCCAGCAGTTTAATCGGGGTGACGACCGGGGAGCTGTTTTTT	CASSLIGVTTGELFF
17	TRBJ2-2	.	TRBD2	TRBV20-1	TGCAGTGCTGAACCTCGACTAGCGGGGGAGAACACCGGGGAGCTGTTTTTT	CSAEPRLAGENTGELFF
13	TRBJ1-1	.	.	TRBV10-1	TGCGCCAGCAGCGCCACCAGGGGAACTGAAGCTTTCTTT	CASSATRGTEAFF